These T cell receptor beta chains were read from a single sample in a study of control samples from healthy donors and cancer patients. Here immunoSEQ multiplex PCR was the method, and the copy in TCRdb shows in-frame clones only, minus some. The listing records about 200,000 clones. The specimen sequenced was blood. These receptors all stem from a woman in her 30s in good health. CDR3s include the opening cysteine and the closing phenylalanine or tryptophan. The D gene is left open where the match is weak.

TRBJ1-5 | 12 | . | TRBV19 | CASSFGWGAQHF | TGTGCCAGTAGTTTCGGTTGGGGGGCCCAGCATTTT
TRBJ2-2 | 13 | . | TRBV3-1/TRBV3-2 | CASSQGLSGELFF | TGTGCCAGCAGCCAGGGACTGTCCGGGGAGCTGTTTTTT
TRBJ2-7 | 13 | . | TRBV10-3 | CAIKTASSYEQYF | TGTGCCATCAAGACAGCCAGCTCCTACGAGCAGTACTTC
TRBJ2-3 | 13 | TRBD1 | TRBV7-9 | CASSSGTENTQYF | TGTGCCAGCAGCTCCGGGACAGAGAATACGCAGTATTTT
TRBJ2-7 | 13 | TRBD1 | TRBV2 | CASSDRDGDEQYF | TGTGCCAGCAGCGACAGGGATGGGGACGAGCAGTACTTC
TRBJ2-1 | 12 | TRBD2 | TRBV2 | CAHVWGGNEQFF | TGTGCCCACGTATGGGGGGGAAATGAGCAGTTCTTC
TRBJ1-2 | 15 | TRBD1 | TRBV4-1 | CASSQDAGQGGGYTF | TGCGCCAGCAGCCAAGATGCGGGACAGGGTGGTGGCTACACCTTC
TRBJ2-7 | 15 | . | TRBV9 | CASSVEAESSYEQYF | TGTGCCAGCAGCGTAGAAGCGGAAAGCTCCTACGAGCAGTACTTC
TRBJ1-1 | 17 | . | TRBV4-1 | CASLGGRRTEVNTEAFF | TGCGCCAGCCTCGGGGGCAGGCGAACAGAGGTGAACACTGAAGCTTTCTTT
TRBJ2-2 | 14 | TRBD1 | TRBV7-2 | CASSPRQGAGELFF | TGTGCCAGCAGCCCCCGACAGGGTGCCGGGGAGCTGTTTTTT
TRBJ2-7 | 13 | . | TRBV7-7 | CASSPLSLDEQYF | TGTGCTAGCAGCCCTCTGAGTTTGGACGAGCAGTACTTC
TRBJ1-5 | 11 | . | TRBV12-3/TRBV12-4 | CASSWNQPQHF | TGTGCCAGCAGTTGGAATCAGCCCCAGCATTTT
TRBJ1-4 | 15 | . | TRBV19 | CASTQGTQNYEKLFF | TGTGCCAGTACGCAGGGGACGCAAAATTATGAAAAACTGTTTTTT
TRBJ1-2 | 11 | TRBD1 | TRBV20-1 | CSARDPGQGFF | TGCAGTGCTAGAGATCCCGGACAGGGATTTTTC
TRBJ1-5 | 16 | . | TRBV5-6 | CASSLAGKGSNQPQHF | TGTGCCAGCAGCTTGGCAGGGAAGGGTAGCAATCAGCCCCAGCATTTT
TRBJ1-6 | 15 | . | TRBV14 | CASSQDLQYNSPLHF | TGTGCCAGCAGCCAAGATCTACAGTATAATTCACCCCTCCACTTT
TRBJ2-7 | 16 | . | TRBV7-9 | CASSFSRGDNSYEQYF | TGTGCCAGCAGCTTTTCCCGGGGGGACAACTCCTACGAGCAGTACTTC
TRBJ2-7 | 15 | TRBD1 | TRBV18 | CASSSRTGGFYEQYF | TGTGCCAGCTCATCACGGACAGGGGGATTCTACGAGCAGTACTTC
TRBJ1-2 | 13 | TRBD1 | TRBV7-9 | CASSPRGLPGYTF | TGTGCCAGCAGCCCCAGGGGGCTCCCTGGCTACACCTTC
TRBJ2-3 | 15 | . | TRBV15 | CATSDPNLSTDTQYF | TGTGCCACCAGCGATCCAAATCTTAGCACAGATACGCAGTATTTT
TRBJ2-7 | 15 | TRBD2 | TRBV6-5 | CASSLEAGANYEQYF | TGTGCCAGCAGTTTAGAAGCGGGGGCAAACTACGAGCAGTACTTC
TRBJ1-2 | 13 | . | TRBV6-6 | CASSWDTNYGYTF | TGTGCCAGCAGTTGGGACACGAACTATGGCTACACCTTC
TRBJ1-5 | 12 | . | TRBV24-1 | CATSVGGQPQHF | TGTGCCACCAGTGTAGGAGGTCAGCCCCAGCATTTT
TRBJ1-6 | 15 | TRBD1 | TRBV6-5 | CASRGDQGANSPLHF | TGTGCCAGCAGAGGAGATCAGGGGGCTAATTCACCCCTCCACTTT
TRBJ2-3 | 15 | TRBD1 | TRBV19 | CASKRGTGGTDTQYF | TGTGCCAGTAAAAGAGGGACAGGGGGGACAGATACGCAGTATTTT
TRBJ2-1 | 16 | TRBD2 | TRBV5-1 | CASSLTSGGSYNEQFF | TGCGCCAGCAGCCTTACTAGCGGGGGGTCCTACAATGAGCAGTTCTTC
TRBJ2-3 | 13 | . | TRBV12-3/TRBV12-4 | CASTELGLDTQYF | TGTGCCAGCACCGAACTGGGATTAGATACGCAGTATTTT
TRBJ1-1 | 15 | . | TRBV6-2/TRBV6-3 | CASSPARRVYTETFF | TGTGCCAGCAGCCCCGCCCGAAGGGTATACACTGAAACTTTCTTT
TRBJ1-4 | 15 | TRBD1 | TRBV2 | CASSLPDRIGEKLFF | TGTGCCAGCAGTCTACCGGACAGGATAGGTGAAAAACTGTTTTTT
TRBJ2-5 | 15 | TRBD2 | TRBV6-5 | CASSYSLAGVETQYF | TGTGCCAGCAGTTACTCACTAGCGGGGGTTGAGACCCAGTACTTC
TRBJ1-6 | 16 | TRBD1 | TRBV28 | CASSPSRQGTNSPLHF | TGTGCCAGTAGTCCTAGCAGACAGGGGACAAATTCACCCCTCCACTTT
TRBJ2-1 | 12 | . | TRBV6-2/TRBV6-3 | CASSNSYNEQFF | TGTGCCAGCAGTAACAGTTACAATGAGCAGTTCTTC
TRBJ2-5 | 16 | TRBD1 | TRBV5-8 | CASSGGQGVRQETQYF | TGTGCCAGCAGCGGCGGACAGGGAGTTCGGCAAGAGACCCAGTACTTC
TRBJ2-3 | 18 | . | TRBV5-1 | CASSLLRESLSGTDTQYF | TGCGCCAGCAGCTTGTTGAGGGAGAGTCTCTCCGGCACAGATACGCAGTATTTT
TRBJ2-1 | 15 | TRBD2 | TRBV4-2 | CASSQAGGPGNEQFF | TGTGCCAGCAGCCAAGCGGGGGGGCCGGGAAATGAGCAGTTCTTC
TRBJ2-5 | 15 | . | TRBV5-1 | CASSLGSQGRETQYF | TGCGCCAGCAGCTTGGGGTCTCAGGGCCGAGAGACCCAGTACTTC
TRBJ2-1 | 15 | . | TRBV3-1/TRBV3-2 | CASSQDLVGGNEQFF | TGTGCCAGCAGCCAAGATCTTGTAGGGGGCAATGAGCAGTTCTTC
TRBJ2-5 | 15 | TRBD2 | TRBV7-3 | CASSLGSGGQETQYF | TGTGCCAGCAGCTTAGGTAGCGGGGGGCAAGAGACCCAGTACTTC
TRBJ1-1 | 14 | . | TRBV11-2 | CASSLDGWGTEAFF | TGTGCCAGCAGCTTAGATGGATGGGGAACTGAAGCTTTCTTT
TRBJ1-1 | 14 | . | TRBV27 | CASSLERGLAEAFF | TGTGCCAGCAGTCTGGAGCGGGGTCTGGCTGAAGCTTTCTTT
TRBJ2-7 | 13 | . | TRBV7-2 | CASSVGSSYEQYF | TGCGCCAGCAGCGTCGGGTCATCCTACGAGCAGTACTTC
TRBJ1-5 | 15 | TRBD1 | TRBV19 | CASSLTGTSNQPQHF | TGTGCCAGTAGTTTGACAGGGACGAGCAATCAGCCCCAGCATTTT
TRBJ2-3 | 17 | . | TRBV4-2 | CASSQDGSGAGTDTQYF | TGTGCCAGCAGCCAAGATGGCTCGGGGGCCGGCACAGATACGCAGTATTTT
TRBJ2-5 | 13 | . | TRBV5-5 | CASSLGGKETQYF | TGTGCCAGCAGCTTGGGGGGGAAAGAGACCCAGTACTTC
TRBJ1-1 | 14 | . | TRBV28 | CASTLLTGNTEAFF | TGTGCCAGCACCCTCTTGACAGGGAACACTGAAGCTTTCTTT
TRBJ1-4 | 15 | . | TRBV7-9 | CASSLQARGDEKLFF | TGTGCCAGCAGCTTACAGGCCAGGGGTGATGAAAAACTGTTTTTT
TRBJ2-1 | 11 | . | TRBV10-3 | CATSENNEQFF | TGTGCCACCTCAGAGAACAATGAGCAGTTCTTC
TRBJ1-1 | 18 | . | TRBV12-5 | CASGLSLSPDRSVPEAFF | TGTGCTAGTGGTTTGTCTCTCTCCCCGGACAGATCCGTCCCTGAAGCTTTCTTT
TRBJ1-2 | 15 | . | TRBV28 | CASSFLGASNYGYTF | TGTGCCAGCAGTTTCTTGGGGGCGTCTAACTATGGCTACACCTTC
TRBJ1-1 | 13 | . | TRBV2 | CASTDRGNTEAFF | TGTGCCAGCACCGATAGGGGGAACACTGAAGCTTTCTTT
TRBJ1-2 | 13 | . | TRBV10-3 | CAISEGGVYGYTF | TGTGCCATCAGTGAAGGGGGGGTCTATGGCTACACCTTC
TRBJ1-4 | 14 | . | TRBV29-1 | CSVDTGSANEKLFF | TGCAGCGTAGACACAGGGTCAGCTAATGAAAAACTGTTTTTT
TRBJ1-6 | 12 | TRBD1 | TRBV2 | CATGTGYSPLHF | TGTGCCACTGGGACAGGCTATTCACCCCTCCACTTT
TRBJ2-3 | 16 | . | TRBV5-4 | CASSFGGAGSTDTQYF | TGTGCCAGCAGCTTTGGGGGGGCGGGTAGCACAGATACGCAGTATTTT
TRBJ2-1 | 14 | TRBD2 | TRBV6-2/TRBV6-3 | CASSSSGGPREQFF | TGTGCCAGCAGTTCAAGCGGGGGCCCTCGTGAGCAGTTCTTC
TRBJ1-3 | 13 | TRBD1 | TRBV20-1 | CSASQGVMDTIYF | TGCAGTGCTAGTCAGGGGGTGATGGACACCATATATTTT
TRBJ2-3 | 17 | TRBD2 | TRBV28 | CASSLWTSGGESDTQYF | TGTGCCAGCAGTTTATGGACTAGCGGGGGGGAATCAGATACGCAGTATTTT
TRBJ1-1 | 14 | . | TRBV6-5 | CASSYKSTDTEAFF | TGTGCCAGCAGTTACAAATCAACAGACACTGAAGCTTTCTTT
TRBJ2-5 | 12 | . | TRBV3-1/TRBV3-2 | CASSQDRQTQYF | TGTGCCAGCAGCCAAGACAGGCAGACCCAGTACTTC
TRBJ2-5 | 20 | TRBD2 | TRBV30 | CAWSVPRRVLSAGAQETQYF | TGTGCCTGGAGTGTACCCCGGAGGGTCCTTTCAGCGGGGGCACAAGAGACCCAGTACTTC